A selection of T cell receptor beta chains follows, all from one sample in a study of T-cell reconstitution after alpha-beta-depleted transplantation in children. TCRdb processed the PCR reads anew with MiXCR; each CDR3 protein has one entry. In the table there are 180,000 or so distinct CDR3 sequences, approximately 6% of which are singletons. Sequencing was performed on PBMCs, taken before TCRalphabeta/CD19-depleted stem cell transplant. These receptors were taken from a girl under two years old with combined immunodeficiency, due to receive a stem cell transplant. The CDR3 runs from the conserved cysteine through the conserved F or W. A D gene is named only where the DNA matches it firmly. Clone size is given as once, few, many or a size class.

J: TRBJ2-7
size: many
D: TRBD1
V: TRBV20-1
DNA: TGCAGTGCTAGCGGTCTAACAGGGGCAACGATGGAATCCTACGAGCAGTACTTC
CDR3: CSASGLTGATMESYEQYF

J: TRBJ2-7
size: many
D: TRBD2
V: TRBV6-5
DNA: TGTGCCAGCAGTTACTCCGGGGGGTATCCCTACGAGCAGTACTTC
CDR3: CASSYSGGYPYEQYF

J: TRBJ2-5
size: many
D: .
V: TRBV6-1
DNA: TGTGCCAGCAGCAGACAGGTCCACCAAGAGACCCAGTACTTC
CDR3: CASSRQVHQETQYF

J: TRBJ1-2
size: many
D: .
V: TRBV5-1
DNA: TGCGCCAGCAGCTTGGCTAGTCCGGGGCACTATGGCTACACCTTC
CDR3: CASSLASPGHYGYTF

J: TRBJ1-5
size: many
D: .
V: TRBV21-1
DNA: TGTGCCAGCAGCAAAGCGCGACGGTATAGCAATCAGCCCCAGCATTTT
CDR3: CASSKARRYSNQPQHF

J: TRBJ2-1
size: many
D: TRBD2
V: TRBV6-1
DNA: TGTGCCAGCAGGTGGCTAGCGGGGGGGCTCAATGAGCAGTTCTTC
CDR3: CASRWLAGGLNEQFF

J: TRBJ2-7
size: many
D: TRBD2
V: TRBV20-1
DNA: TGCAGTGCTAGAGATTTAGCGGGGGGGCTGGGCGAGCAGTACTTC
CDR3: CSARDLAGGLGEQYF

J: TRBJ2-7
size: many
D: TRBD1
V: TRBV29-1
DNA: TGCAGCGTTGAAGGACAGGGGGCAGCTAAGCAGTACTTC
CDR3: CSVEGQGAAKQYF

J: TRBJ2-3
size: once
D: .
V: TRBV4-3
DNA: TGCGCCAGCAGCCAAGGAAGGGCCAGGGGTGGAGGTACGCAGTATTTT
CDR3: CASSQGRARGGGTQYF

J: TRBJ2-2
size: many
D: .
V: TRBV28
DNA: TGTGCCAGCAGGGGTACAGGGTTTAACACCGGGGAGCTGTTTTTT
CDR3: CASRGTGFNTGELFF